The sequence of this T cell receptor beta chain was determined in a study of cytomegalovirus exposure and HLA in healthy donors. On this clone: Its specificity is not known.

A multiplex PCR was run with 60 Vbeta primers and 13 Jbeta primers. Original analysis: Later analysis identified tens of millions of unique TCR beta chains, some 10 million shared. Clones were sequenced by immunoSEQ multiplex PCR, and TCRdb holds only the in-frame ones, with some missing. Clone size and V and J calls were adopted from that table, with D and trimming inferred from the DNA. The sample contains approximately 180,000 clones, roughly four fifths of which appear only once. The study, taken as a whole, reports: TCR association rates varied by HLA locus in a later analysis, with DRB1 highest and HLA-C lowest.

CDR1 is SGHTA, CDR2 FQGNSA, per germline. Germline trimming cut 4 bases from V and 3 bases from J; bases unmatched to any gene: 2. The length of the CDR3 is 13 residues. The sequence derives from a male donor in good health and CMV-seronegative. V gene TRBV7-2 combines with J gene TRBJ1-2; 7 positions agree with TRBD1. Material for sequencing was PBMCs. The CDR3 DNA sequence: TGTGCCAGCAGCTATCAGGGGGACTATGGCTACACCTTC. As protein: CASSYQGDYGYTF.